This entry lists 21 T cell receptor beta chains sequenced from one sample in a study of blood T cell repertoires in COVID-19. The repertoire was sequenced with immunoSEQ multiplex PCR; TCRdb's copy has only in-frame clones and lacks some. The sample carries about 190,000 clones, about 85% recorded once. The sample consisted of PBMCs or T cells enriched from blood (not recorded which). The receptors derive from a middle-aged woman in a cohort exposed to, infected with or recovered from COVID-19 (not recorded which).

The gene calls are TRBV28 and TRBJ1-1, with a possible D match to TRBD1 (6 bases). The CDR3 is 12 residues long. Per the germline V gene, CDR1 is MDHEN and CDR2 is SYDVKM. V was clipped by 7 bases and J by 5 bases, with 11 bases between them. CDR3 amino acids: CASMSGETEAFF. The CDR3 nucleotides are TGTGCCAGCATGTCAGGGGAAACTGAAGCTTTCTTT.

In this sample, this clone turned up once. CDR3 region: CATSGSGVNQPQHF. CDR3 sequence (DNA): TGTGCCACCAGCGGATCAGGGGTCAATCAGCCCCAGCATTTT. The chain links TRBV15 to TRBJ1-5; D might be TRBD1 (6 bases). Between the trimmed V and J ends, which lost 5 bases and 3 bases, there was a span of 11 bases. The V gene's germline CDR1 is LNHNV and CDR2 YYDKDF (reference sequence). This CDR3 has 14 residues.

The sample holds many counts of this clone. The V and J genes are TRBV6-4 and TRBJ2-3; TRBD2 might be the D (5 bases). The germline CDR1 and CDR2 sequences are MRHNA and SNTAGT. V lost 0 bases and J lost 4, with 8 bases in between. The CDR3 has 14 residues. This chain's CDR3 is CASSDSTGSDTQYF. In DNA form, the CDR3 reads TGTGCCAGCAGTGACTCAACGGGATCAGATACGCAGTATTTT.

V and J are TRBV6-5 and TRBJ2-1; the D gene is possibly TRBD2 (6 bases). Germline CDR1 reads MNHEY; CDR2 reads SVGAGI. Deletions cut 6 bases from V and 7 bases from J, with 19 bases between. The CDR3 contains 15 residues. CDR3 amino acids: CASSSDYDNPNEQFF. CDR3 nucleotides: TGTGCCAGCAGCTCGGACTACGACAACCCGAATGAGCAGTTCTTC.

With regard to this clone: Mismatch with germline at one junction end may stem from a read error. This chain joins TRBV3-1 (or the pseudogene TRBV3-2) and TRBJ1-2, with D tentatively TRBD1 (6 bases). Germline V gene lookup returns CDR1 LGHDT and CDR2 YNNKEL (reference sequence). CDR3 length: 14 amino acids. In DNA, the CDR3 is TGTGCCAGCAGCCAAGATCCGGGAGGGGGGATGGCTACTTTC. Translating gives CASSQDPGGGMATF.

This clone appeared a single time. This chain uses TRBV5-4 with TRBJ2-5; a possible D gene is TRBD1 (8 bases). Trimming stripped 2 bases from V and 5 bases from J, with 13 bases between. The germline V gene encodes CDR1 SGHNT and CDR2 YYREEE (reference sequence). CDR3 length: 14 amino acids. DNA of the CDR3: TGTGCCAGCAGCTTAGGACAGGGAGGGGAGACCCAGTACTTC. It codes for CASSLGQGGETQYF.

The genes are TRBV5-1 and TRBJ2-7, with D perhaps matching TRBD1 (5 bases). CDR1 is SGHRS and CDR2 is YFSETQ in the germline V gene. The CDR3 extends over 12 amino acids. V was shortened by 1 base and J by 4 bases, with 6 bases between the two germline ends. The CDR3 DNA reads TGCGCCAGCAGCTTGAGGGGTTACGAGCAGTACTTC. Protein: CASSLRGYEQYF.

The chain joins TRBV7-8 to TRBJ2-1, with D unclear. Germline CDR1 reads SGHVS; CDR2 reads FQNEAQ. The V end was cut by 5 bases, the J end by 3 bases, with 14 bases between. The CDR3 length is 15 residues. The CDR3, as DNA: TGTGCCAGCAGCCCCACGTCCACGGGCTACAATGAGCAGTTCTTC. Translating gives CASSPTSTGYNEQFF. The full variable domain, rest sourced from reference TRBV7-8 and TRBJ2-1, is GAGVSQSPRYKVAKRGQDVALRCDPISGHVSLFWYQQALGQGPEFLTYFQNEAQLDKSGLPSDRFFAERPEGSVSTLKIQRTQQEDSAVYLCASSPTSTGYNEQFFGPGTRLTVL.

The V and J genes are TRBV6-4 and TRBJ1-2, with 9 bases that match TRBD1. Germline V CDR1 and CDR2: MRHNA, SNTAGT. With V trimmed by 4 bases and J by 4 bases, 4 bases remained unmatched. This CDR3 is 14 amino acids long. The chain's CDR3 is CASSAGTGSYGYTF. The DNA for the CDR3 is TGTGCCAGCAGTGCCGGGACAGGGAGCTATGGCTACACCTTC.

This chain joins TRBV9 and TRBJ1-5, with D perhaps matching TRBD1 (6 bases). V was pared by 4 bases and J by 2 bases, with 13 bases between. The CDR3 runs 15 residues. CDR1 and CDR2 (germline): SGDLS, YYNGEE. CDR3 in amino acids: CASSPRGAGNQPQHF. The CDR3 DNA reads as TGTGCCAGCAGCCCCAGGGGCGCGGGCAATCAGCCCCAGCATTTT.

The rearrangement links TRBV3-1 (or the pseudogene TRBV3-2) to TRBJ2-3; the match to TRBD2 covers 14 bases. This CDR3 has 20 amino acids. Per the germline V gene, CDR1 is LGHDT and CDR2 is YNNKEL (reference sequence). V shed 4 bases, J shed 0 bases, and the junction held 12 bases outside the gene matches. CDR3 sequence: CASSLWTSGGLTASTDTQYF. CDR3 coding DNA: TGTGCCAGCAGCCTTTGGACTAGCGGGGGGCTTACTGCTAGCACAGATACGCAGTATTTT.

The V and J genes are TRBV4-2 and TRBJ2-5; TRBD1 aligns across 10 bases. The germline V gene encodes CDR1 LGHNA and CDR2 YNFKEQ. V lost 6 bases, J lost 1 base, and 5 bases stayed unmatched. The CDR3 extends over 15 amino acids. CDR3 protein: CASSLRDRGQETQYF. The CDR3 DNA is TGTGCCAGCAGTCTCCGGGACAGGGGCCAAGAGACCCAGTACTTC.

This clone was found a few times. The chain joins TRBV14 to TRBJ2-7, with TRBD1 matching over 7 bases. V dropped 2 bases and J dropped 0; count of bases not matched to a gene: 4. The CDR3 is made up of 15 amino acids. CDR1 and CDR2 from the germline V gene are SGHDN and FVKESK. The CDR3 region is CASSQSRTGSYEQYF. CDR3 nucleotides: TGTGCCAGCAGCCAATCCAGGACAGGCTCCTACGAGCAGTACTTC.

The chain has TRBV9 and TRBJ2-7, with 12 bases fitting TRBD2. V trimming: 2 bases; J trimming: 2 bases; junction bases outside the gene matches: 5. The CDR3 is 16 amino acids. Germline V CDR1 and CDR2: SGDLS, YYNGEE. The CDR3 is CASSVSTSGGAYEQYF. In DNA, the CDR3 is TGTGCCAGCAGCGTTTCGACTAGCGGGGGCGCCTACGAGCAGTACTTC.

The rearrangement uses TRBV7-2 and TRBJ2-2; no clear D gene. From germline, CDR1 is SGHTA and CDR2 FQGNSA. V was pared by 3 bases and J by 6 bases, with 8 bases between. This CDR3 contains 13 residues. CDR3 nucleotides: TGTGCCAGCAGCTTCAACAACCCCGGGGAGCTGTTTTTT. It specifies CASSFNNPGELFF.

The rearrangement joins TRBV4-3 to TRBJ2-7, with 8 bases matching TRBD2. Per germline, CDR1 LGHNA and CDR2 YSLEER. The CDR3 contains 13 residues. Unmatched junction bases numbered 1, after V lost 2 bases and J lost 4 bases. CDR3 bases: TGCGCCAGCAGCCAAACTAGCGGTTACGAGCAGTACTTC. Amino acids: CASSQTSGYEQYF.

The J gene is TRBJ1-1, the V gene TRBV7-2; 9 bases line up with TRBD1. V gave up 4 bases and J gave up 4 bases; unmatched junction bases: 4. The V gene's germline CDR1 is SGHTA and CDR2 FQGNSA. The CDR3 length is 14 residues. CDR3 coding DNA: TGTGCCAGCAGCTCGACGACAGGGGGCACTGAAGCTTTCTTT. Protein: CASSSTTGGTEAFF.

The table lists this clone with a few counts. The gene calls are TRBV15 and TRBJ2-7; possibly TRBD2 for D (5 bases). From germline, CDR1 is LNHNV and CDR2 YYDKDF (reference sequence). V was clipped by 7 bases and J by 6 bases, with 16 bases between them. The CDR3 runs 13 residues. CDR3 loop: CATIPDCLSEQYF. CDR3 sequence (DNA): TGTGCCACCATACCGGACTGTCTCTCCGAGCAGTACTTC.

This clone has only a few counts. This chain connects TRBV27 to TRBJ1-5, with a tentative D call TRBD1 (5 bases). V was cut by 6 bases and J by 8 bases, with 17 bases left in between. This CDR3 is 14 amino acids long. The germline V gene encodes CDR1 MNHEY and CDR2 SMNVEV (reference sequence). CDR3 sequence: CASSYTDKSKPQHF. For the CDR3, the DNA is TGTGCCAGCAGCTATACGGACAAGTCTAAGCCCCAGCATTTT.

The V call is TRBV6-2 or TRBV6-3, the J call TRBJ1-2; D unresolved. The CDR3 length is 13 residues. Germline CDR1 is MNHEY and CDR2 is SVGEGT. V lost 0 bases and J 8 bases, leaving 10 bases between the germline ends. CDR3 region: CASSYSALRGYTF. In DNA, the CDR3 is TGTGCCAGCAGTTACTCGGCTTTGCGGGGCTACACCTTC.

The rearrangement uses TRBV10-3 and TRBJ2-3, with TRBD2 matching over 8 bases. CDR3 length: 15 amino acids. The V and J ends lost 6 bases and 4 bases, in that order; junction bases with no gene match: 9. Germline CDR1 is ENHRY and CDR2 is SYGVKD. The CDR3, as DNA: TGTGCCATCAGGCACACCGGGACTAGTTCAGATACGCAGTATTTT. This codes for CAIRHTGTSSDTQYF.